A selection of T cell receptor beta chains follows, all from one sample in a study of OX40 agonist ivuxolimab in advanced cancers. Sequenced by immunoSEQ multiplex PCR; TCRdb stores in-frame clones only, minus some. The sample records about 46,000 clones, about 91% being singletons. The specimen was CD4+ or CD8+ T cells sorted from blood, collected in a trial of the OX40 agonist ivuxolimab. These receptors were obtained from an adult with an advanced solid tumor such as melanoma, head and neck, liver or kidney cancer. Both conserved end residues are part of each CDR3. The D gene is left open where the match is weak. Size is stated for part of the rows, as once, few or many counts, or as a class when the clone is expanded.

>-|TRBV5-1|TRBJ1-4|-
TGCGCCAGCAGCTTGTACGGGGCAACTAATGAAAAACTGTTTTTT
CASSLYGATNEKLFF
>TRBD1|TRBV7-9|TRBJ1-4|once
TGTGCCAGCAGCTCCTCAAATCTAATACAGGGGAAAAAACTGTTTTTT
CASSSSNLIQGKKLFF
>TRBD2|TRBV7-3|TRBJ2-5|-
TGTGCCAGCAGTCTATCGGGGGGGTTCCAAGAGACCCAGTACTTC
CASSLSGGFQETQYF
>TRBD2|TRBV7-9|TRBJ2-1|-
TGTGCCAGCAGCGAGCCGGGACTAGCCCCTGAGCAGTTCTTC
CASSEPGLAPEQFF
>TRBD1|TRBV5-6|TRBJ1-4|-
TGTGCCAGCAGCTCCGGGACAGGGGTCGACCGTGAAAAACTGTTTTTT
CASSSGTGVDREKLFF
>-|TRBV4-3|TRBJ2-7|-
TGCGCCAGCAGCCAAGGCCCATACACCGCGTCCTACGAGCAGTACTTC
CASSQGPYTASYEQYF
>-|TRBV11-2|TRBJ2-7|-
TGTGCCAGCAGCTTAGAAACAGGGACTTACGAGCAGTACTTC
CASSLETGTYEQYF
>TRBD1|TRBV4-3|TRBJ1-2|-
TGCGCCAGCAGCCCTGGGACAGCCGCGGCCTATGGCTACACCTTC
CASSPGTAAAYGYTF
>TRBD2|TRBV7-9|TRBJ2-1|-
TGTGCCAGCTCTAGCGGGAACTCCTACAATGAGCAGTTCTTC
CASSSGNSYNEQFF
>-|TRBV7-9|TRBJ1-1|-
TGTGCCAGCAGCTTAACAGGGCACACTGAAGCTTTCTTT
CASSLTGHTEAFF
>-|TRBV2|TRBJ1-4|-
TGTGCCAGCAACGGGCAGAATGAAAAACTGTTTTTT
CASNGQNEKLFF
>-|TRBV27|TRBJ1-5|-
TGTGCCAGCAGTTTATTTGGGGGTGCGTATAGCAATCAGCCCCAGCATTTT
CASSLFGGAYSNQPQHF
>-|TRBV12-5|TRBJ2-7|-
TGTGCTAGTGGTTCGCCGTCGGGACGGACGACCTACGAGCAGTACTTC
CASGSPSGRTTYEQYF
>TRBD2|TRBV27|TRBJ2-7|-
TGTGCCAGCGGAAGCGGGAGGGCCGTCTACGAGCAGTACTTC
CASGSGRAVYEQYF
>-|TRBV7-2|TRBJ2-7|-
TGTGCCAGCAGCTTTTACTGCGGGCCAACCTCCTACGAGCAGTACTTC
CASSFYCGPTSYEQYF
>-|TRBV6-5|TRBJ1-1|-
TGTGCCAGCAGTTACACAGAGAGGAGCACTGAAGCTTTCTTT
CASSYTERSTEAFF
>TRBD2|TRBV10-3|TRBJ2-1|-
TGTGCCATCAGTGAGTTAATGGGACTAGCGTTCGACAATGAGCAGTTCTTC
CAISELMGLAFDNEQFF
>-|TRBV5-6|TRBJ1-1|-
TGTGCCAGCAGCTTGGTATACACTGAAGCTTTCTTT
CASSLVYTEAFF
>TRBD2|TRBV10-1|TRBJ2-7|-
TGCGCCAGCAGTGATAGGGGGAGAACTAGCGGCGAGCAGTACTTC
CASSDRGRTSGEQYF
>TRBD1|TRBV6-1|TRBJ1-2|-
TGTGCCAGCAGTGAAGCCGGGACAGCGAACTATGGCTACACCTTC
CASSEAGTANYGYTF
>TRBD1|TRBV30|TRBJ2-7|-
TGTGCCGGGACAGGGGTATACGAGCAGTACTTC
CAGTGVYEQYF
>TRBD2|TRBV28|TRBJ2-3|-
TGTGCCAGCAGTTCGGGGACTAGCGCCCCGGATACGCAGTATTTT
CASSSGTSAPDTQYF
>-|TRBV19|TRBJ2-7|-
TGTGCCAGTAGTATAGATAGTGGGGGAAGCGAGCAGTACTTC
CASSIDSGGSEQYF
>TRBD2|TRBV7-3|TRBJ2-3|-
TGTGCCAGCAGCCTGGGACTAGCGGGAGCCGCAGATACGCAGTATTTT
CASSLGLAGAADTQYF
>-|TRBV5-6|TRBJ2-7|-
TGTGCCAGCAGCTTGGAGGGCGTGAGCTCCTACGAGCAGTACTTC
CASSLEGVSSYEQYF
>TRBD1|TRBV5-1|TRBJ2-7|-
TGCGCCAGCAGCGACCCGGGACAGGGGGCCTACGAGCAGTACTTC
CASSDPGQGAYEQYF
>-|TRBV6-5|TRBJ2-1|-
TGTGCCAGCAGTCCATACCAAGGGCAGGGAAATGAGCAGTTCTTC
CASSPYQGQGNEQFF
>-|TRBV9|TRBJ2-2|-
TGTGCCAGCAGCCCTCGGGGCACCGGGGAGCTGTTTTTT
CASSPRGTGELFF
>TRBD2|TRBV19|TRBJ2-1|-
TGTGCCAGTAGTTTGGGACTAGCGGTATACAATGAGCAGTTCTTC
CASSLGLAVYNEQFF
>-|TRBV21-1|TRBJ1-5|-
TGTGCCAGCAGCAAAGTAAGGGCAGGTAGCAATCAGCCCCAGCATTTT
CASSKVRAGSNQPQHF
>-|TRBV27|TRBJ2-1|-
TGTGCCAGCAGTTTATCTGTAGCTTCTGAGCAGTTCTTC
CASSLSVASEQFF
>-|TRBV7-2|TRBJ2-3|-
TGTGCCAGCAGCTTTGGGCGGGGGCATGTGAAAGATACGCAGTATTTT
CASSFGRGHVKDTQYF
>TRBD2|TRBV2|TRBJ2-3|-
TGTGCCAGCAGTGAATTTGGTAGCGGGGGTGGCACAGATACGCAGTATTTT
CASSEFGSGGGTDTQYF
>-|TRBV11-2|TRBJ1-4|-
TGTGCCAGCAGCTTTGGGGCAGGGGATGGTGAAAAACTGTTTTTT
CASSFGAGDGEKLFF
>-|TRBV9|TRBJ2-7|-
TGTGCCAGCAGCTCCTCCGGGGACACTTCCTACGAGCAGTACTTC
CASSSSGDTSYEQYF
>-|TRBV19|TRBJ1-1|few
TGTGCCAGTAGGATAGGGGGGACCACTGAAGCTTTCTTT
CASRIGGTTEAFF
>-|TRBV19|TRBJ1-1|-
TGTGCCAGTAAGATGGGTGAGATGGGCACTGAAGCTTTCTTT
CASKMGEMGTEAFF
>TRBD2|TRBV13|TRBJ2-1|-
TGTGCCAGCAGCTCCGCGCGGGGGGTTTACAATGAGCAGTTCTTC
CASSSARGVYNEQFF
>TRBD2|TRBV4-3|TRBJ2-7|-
TGCGCCAGCAGCCAAGAGGGGACTACCCCCTCTTACGAGCAGTACTTC
CASSQEGTTPSYEQYF
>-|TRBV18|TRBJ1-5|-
TGTGCCAGCTCACCAAACGATAGGGTCAGCAATCAGCCCCAGCATTTT
CASSPNDRVSNQPQHF
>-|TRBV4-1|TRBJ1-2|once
TGCGCCAGCAGCCAAGAGGAACAGGTTGGTGGCTATGGCTACACCTTC
CASSQEEQVGGYGYTF
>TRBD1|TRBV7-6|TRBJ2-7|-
TGTGCCAGCAGCGGGGCGGGGACAGGGCTTTACGAGCAGTACTTC
CASSGAGTGLYEQYF
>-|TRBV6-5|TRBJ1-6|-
TGTGCCAGCTCCAGGGCCTATAATTCACCCCTCCACTTT
CASSRAYNSPLHF
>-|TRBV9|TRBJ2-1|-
TGTGCCAGCAGCGTAGGGGGGATAGGGGATGAGCAGTTCTTC
CASSVGGIGDEQFF
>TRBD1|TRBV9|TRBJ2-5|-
TGTGCCAGCAGCGTAGGGTTACAGGGGGCCGGAGAGACCCAGTACTTC
CASSVGLQGAGETQYF
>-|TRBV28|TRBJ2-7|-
TGTGCCAGCAGCTCCAGGGACGGAGCCTACGAGCAGTACTTC
CASSSRDGAYEQYF
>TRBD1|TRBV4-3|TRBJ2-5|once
TGCGCCAGCAGCCAAGATTGGGTCCGACAGGGTTTGGAGACCCAGTACTTC
CASSQDWVRQGLETQYF
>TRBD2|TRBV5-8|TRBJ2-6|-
TGTGCCAGCAGCTTGGTGGGGGGGTCTGGGGCCAACGTCCTGACTTTC
CASSLVGGSGANVLTF
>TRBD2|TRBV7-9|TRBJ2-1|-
TGTGCCAGCAGCACCCCGACTAGCGGGATTGTAAGCTCCTACAATGAGCAGTTCTTC
CASSTPTSGIVSSYNEQFF
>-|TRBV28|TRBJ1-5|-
TGTGCCAGCAGTCCACAGATTAGCAATCAGCCCCAGCATTTT
CASSPQISNQPQHF
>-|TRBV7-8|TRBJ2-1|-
TGTGCCAGCAGCTTAGAGGAGGGAGCCTTGTACCCCTACAATGAGCAGTTCTTC
CASSLEEGALYPYNEQFF
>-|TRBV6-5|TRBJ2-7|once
TGTGCCAGCAGTTACGGGGTGGCGGGTCCCTACGAGCAGTACTTC
CASSYGVAGPYEQYF
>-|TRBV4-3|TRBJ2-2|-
TGCGCCAGCAGCCCCCACGAGGGTTCCGGGGAGCTGTTTTTT
CASSPHEGSGELFF
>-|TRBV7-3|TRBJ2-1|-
TGTGCCAGCAGCTTAGGTTTCCTTGGTTCCTACAATGAGCAGTTCTTC
CASSLGFLGSYNEQFF
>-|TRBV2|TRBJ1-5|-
TGTGCCAGCTGGGGGCAGCCCCTCAATCAGCCCCAGCATTTT
CASWGQPLNQPQHF
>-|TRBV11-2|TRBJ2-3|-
TGTGCCAGCAGCTTAGAAGACACAGATACGCAGTATTTT
CASSLEDTDTQYF
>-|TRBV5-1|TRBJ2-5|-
TGCGCCAGCAGCTCTAACAGGGACCCACAGACCCAGTACTTC
CASSSNRDPQTQYF